This T cell receptor beta chain derives from a study of CD8+CD57+ T cells in acquired aplastic anemia. Of note for this clonotype: Antigen: not known.

This CDR3 is built from 14 residues. V was pared by 7 bases and J by 5 bases, with 13 bases of the junction left unmatched. Germline loops: CDR1 SQVTM, CDR2 ANQGSEA. Overall study results and limits: Shared by patients and controls, nearly 30 CD8+ CDR3s were abundant in patients.

Only patients with CD8+CD57+ cell expansion on flow cytometry were chosen for sequencing. None of the patients had been given any therapy when their blood was sampled. Using genomic DNA as the template, TCR beta VDJ and CDR3 profiling was carried out. TCRdb recomputed calls from the reads with MiXCR, one row per CDR3 protein. The profile shows a few hundred thousand distinct CDR3 sequences, more than 25% of them singletons. This chain links TRBV29-1 with TRBJ2-7; 8 bases are shared with TRBD1. The origin of this receptor is a human donor with aplastic anemia. The source material was sorted CD4+, CD8+, or CD8+CD57+ T cells (not recorded which) from PBMCs. The CDR3 nucleotides read TGCAGCGCCTGGACAGGGACGACCTACAACGAGCAGTACTTC. Translating it yields CSAWTGTTYNEQYF.